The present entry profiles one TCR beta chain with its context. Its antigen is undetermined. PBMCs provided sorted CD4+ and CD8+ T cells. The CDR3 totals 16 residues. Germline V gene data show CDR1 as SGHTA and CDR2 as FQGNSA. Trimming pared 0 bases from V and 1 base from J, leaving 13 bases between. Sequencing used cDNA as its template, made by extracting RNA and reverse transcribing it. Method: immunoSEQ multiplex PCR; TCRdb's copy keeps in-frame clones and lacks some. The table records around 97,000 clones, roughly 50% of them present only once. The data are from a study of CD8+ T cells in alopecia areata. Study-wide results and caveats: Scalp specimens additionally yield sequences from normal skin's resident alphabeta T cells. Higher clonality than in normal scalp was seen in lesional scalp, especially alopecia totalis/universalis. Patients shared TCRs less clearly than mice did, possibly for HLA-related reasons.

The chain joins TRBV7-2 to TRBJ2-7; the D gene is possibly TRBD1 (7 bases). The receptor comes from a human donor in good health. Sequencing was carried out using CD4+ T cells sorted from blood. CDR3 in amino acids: CASSLAPAGGSYEQYF. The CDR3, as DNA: TGTGCCAGCAGCTTAGCCCCGGCAGGGGGGTCCTACGAGCAGTACTTC.